Listed below are T cell receptor beta chains from one sample, sequenced in a study of T-cell reconstitution after alpha-beta-depleted transplantation in children. TCRdb called the PCR reads again in MiXCR, with one record for every CDR3 protein. The sample lists 420,000 or so distinct CDR3 sequences, 11% occurring once. Sequencing was performed on PBMCs from the stem cell graft donor, taken from the stem cell graft. The receptors were gathered from a human donor who donated a stem cell graft to a child with acute myeloid leukemia. The CDR3 runs from the conserved cysteine through the conserved F or W. A D gene is named only where the DNA matches it firmly. Clone size is not always given. Where it is, it says once, few, many or a class for expanded clones.

J gene	D gene	V gene	clone size	CDR3 protein	CDR3 DNA
TRBJ1-5	-	TRBV7-2	many	CASSLVSQTNQPQHF	TGTGCCAGCAGCTTAGTTAGTCAAACTAATCAGCCCCAGCATTTT
TRBJ1-6	TRBD1	TRBV12-3/TRBV12-4	-	CASSPTGGVSPLHF	TGTGCCAGCAGCCCGACAGGGGGGGTTTCACCCCTCCACTTT
TRBJ2-3	-	TRBV29-1	-	CSVGLGISTDTQYF	TGCAGCGTTGGGCTTGGGATCAGCACAGATACGCAGTATTTT
TRBJ2-7	-	TRBV20-1	-	CSANSQGAGGREQYF	TGCAGTGCTAACTCACAGGGGGCGGGGGGTCGCGAGCAGTACTTC
TRBJ2-2	-	TRBV20-1	few	CSAVDAGNTGELFF	TGCAGTGCTGTCGATGCGGGGAACACCGGGGAGCTGTTTTTT
TRBJ2-5	-	TRBV5-1	few	CASSGTGGQQETQYF	TGCGCCAGCAGCGGCACGGGGGGCCAACAAGAGACCCAGTACTTC
TRBJ2-1	TRBD2	TRBV20-1	few	CSARDHGLAGGLGNEQFF	TGCAGTGCTAGAGATCACGGGCTAGCGGGGGGGCTGGGGAATGAGCAGTTCTTC
TRBJ2-7	TRBD1	TRBV4-1	-	CASSQGGQGVYEQYF	TGCGCCAGCAGCCAAGGGGGACAGGGGGTCTACGAGCAGTACTTC
TRBJ2-1	-	TRBV6-5	many	CASSSLRQNNEQFF	TGTGCCAGCAGTTCCCTACGACAGAACAATGAGCAGTTCTTC
TRBJ2-2	TRBD1	TRBV6-1	few	CASSPLDRANTGELFF	TGTGCCAGCAGCCCTCTAGACAGGGCCAACACCGGGGAGCTGTTTTTT
TRBJ1-2	-	TRBV5-1	-	CASSLAVSNYGYTF	TGCGCCAGCAGCTTGGCCGTCAGCAACTATGGCTACACCTTC
TRBJ2-1	-	TRBV20-1	few	CSARGASGDEQFF	TGCAGTGCCCGGGGGGCCTCTGGGGATGAGCAGTTCTTC
TRBJ2-6	-	TRBV30	-	CAWSHRGGTGANVLTF	TGTGCCTGGAGCCACAGGGGGGGAACTGGGGCCAACGTCCTGACTTTC
TRBJ1-2	TRBD1	TRBV2	many	CASSRTGLDGYTF	TGTGCCAGCAGTAGGACAGGGCTAGATGGCTACACCTTC
TRBJ2-6	-	TRBV5-1	many	CASSLEMVSGANVLTF	TGCGCCAGCAGCTTGGAAATGGTGTCTGGGGCCAACGTCCTGACTTTC
TRBJ1-6	-	TRBV7-2	-	CASSVLSGNSPLHF	TGTGCCAGCAGCGTATTGTCGGGAAATTCACCCCTCCACTTT
TRBJ2-1	TRBD2	TRBV5-1	few	CASSLVAGGGDNEQFF	TGCGCCAGCAGCTTGGTCGCGGGAGGAGGGGACAATGAGCAGTTCTTC
TRBJ2-7	-	TRBV20-1	-	CSAPSGNPYEQYF	TGCAGTGCTCCGAGTGGGAATCCCTACGAGCAGTACTTC
TRBJ2-7	-	TRBV5-6	few	CASSGDMLARSSYEQYF	TGTGCCAGCAGCGGAGATATGCTAGCGCGGAGCTCCTACGAGCAGTACTTC
TRBJ2-5	TRBD1	TRBV30	many	CAWSVGIFEETGRETQYF	TGTGCCTGGAGTGTAGGTATTTTCGAAGAGACAGGGCGGGAGACCCAGTACTTC
TRBJ2-7	-	TRBV19	-	CASSIPGTYEQYF	TGTGCCAGTAGTATCCCAGGGACCTACGAGCAGTACTTC
TRBJ2-5	TRBD1	TRBV6-5	many	CASSSQSGTGKETQYF	TGTGCCAGCAGTTCCCAATCCGGGACAGGAAAAGAGACCCAGTACTTC
TRBJ1-2	TRBD1	TRBV7-6	-	CASSSGTGSSPDSGYTF	TGTGCCAGCAGCTCCGGGACAGGTAGTTCCCCCGACTCTGGCTACACCTTC
TRBJ2-5	TRBD2	TRBV9	-	CASSVEGGLAGETQYF	TGTGCCAGCAGCGTAGAGGGGGGACTAGCCGGCGAGACCCAGTACTTC
TRBJ1-1	-	TRBV25-1	few	CASSESRYPVNTEAFF	TGTGCCAGCAGTGAATCCAGGTACCCGGTGAACACTGAAGCTTTCTTT
TRBJ2-5	TRBD1	TRBV5-1	many	CASSMGDRKETQYF	TGCGCCAGCAGTATGGGGGACAGAAAAGAGACCCAGTACTTC
TRBJ1-1	TRBD1	TRBV7-9	many	CASSLVTGATEAFF	TGTGCCAGCAGCTTAGTTACAGGGGCCACTGAAGCTTTCTTT
TRBJ2-1	TRBD2	TRBV20-1	few	CSARDAPGGSGGNSEQFF	TGCAGTGCTAGAGATGCCCCCGGGGGTAGCGGGGGGAATAGTGAGCAGTTCTTC
TRBJ2-3	-	TRBV12-3/TRBV12-4	-	CASTQTRGTADTQYF	TGTGCCAGCACCCAGACCCGGGGGACGGCAGATACGCAGTATTTT
TRBJ1-5	-	TRBV9	-	CASSTAGDWQPHHF	TGTGCCAGCAGCACCGCCGGGGATTGGCAGCCCCATCATTTT
TRBJ2-1	-	TRBV5-6	few	CASSLVGAGINEQFF	TGTGCCAGCAGCTTAGTGGGGGCCGGCATTAATGAGCAGTTCTTC
TRBJ2-3	TRBD2	TRBV30	-	CAGTGTSGKDNTQYF	TGTGCCGGAACCGGGACTAGCGGGAAGGACAATACGCAGTATTTT
TRBJ2-1	-	TRBV5-1	-	CASSLEGMPYNEQFF	TGCGCCAGCAGCTTGGAGGGGATGCCCTACAATGAGCAGTTCTTC
TRBJ2-7	TRBD1	TRBV5-1	many	CASSSGTGSTEQYF	TGCGCCAGCAGCTCCGGGACAGGGTCAACAGAGCAGTACTTC
TRBJ2-7	-	TRBV7-2	few	CASSYRLDAPYEQYF	TGTGCCAGCAGCTATAGACTAGACGCACCCTACGAGCAGTACTTC
TRBJ1-2	TRBD1	TRBV20-1	few	CSAREFSGGVGYTF	TGCAGTGCTAGAGAGTTTTCAGGGGGCGTCGGCTACACCTTC
TRBJ2-5	-	TRBV5-1	few	CASRRDTQETQYF	TGCGCCAGCAGAAGGGACACCCAAGAGACCCAGTACTTC
TRBJ2-1	TRBD2	TRBV12-3/TRBV12-4	-	CASRLAGARYNEQFF	TGTGCCAGCAGGTTAGCGGGGGCCCGATACAATGAGCAGTTCTTC
TRBJ1-1	-	TRBV27	many	CASSQTLNTEAFF	TGTGCCAGCAGTCAGACATTGAACACTGAAGCTTTCTTT
TRBJ1-1	-	TRBV7-2	many	CASSLVPGWVNTEAFF	TGTGCCAGCAGCTTAGTACCGGGCTGGGTGAACACTGAAGCTTTCTTT
TRBJ2-3	TRBD2	TRBV6-1	few	CASSPGTSGGTSTDTQYF	TGTGCCAGCAGTCCCGGGACTAGCGGGGGAACGAGCACAGATACGCAGTATTTT
TRBJ2-7	-	TRBV20-1	many	CSATQGIGEQYF	TGCAGTGCGACGCAGGGGATAGGCGAGCAGTACTTC
TRBJ2-7	-	TRBV20-1	-	CSARPGYSYEQYF	TGCAGTGCTAGACCCGGATACTCCTACGAGCAGTACTTC
TRBJ1-2	TRBD1	TRBV5-6	few	CASSSTGASFYGYTF	TGTGCCAGCAGCTCAACAGGGGCAAGCTTCTATGGCTACACCTTC
TRBJ2-7	-	TRBV3-1	-	CASSPGTLNYEQYF	TGTGCCAGCAGCCCCGGGACTTTGAACTACGAGCAGTACTTC
TRBJ2-7	-	TRBV30	once	CAWTAGVGWSNEQYF	TGTGCCTGGACCGCCGGGGTAGGTTGGTCCAACGAGCAGTACTTC
TRBJ1-5	-	TRBV20-1	-	CSARRGSPDQPQHF	TGCAGTGCTAGGAGGGGGTCCCCCGATCAGCCCCAGCATTTT
TRBJ2-7	TRBD2	TRBV7-2	-	CASSQLAGGPKGEQYF	TGTGCCAGCAGCCAACTAGCGGGAGGACCGAAGGGGGAGCAGTACTTC
TRBJ2-7	TRBD2	TRBV6-5	few	CASSYEGLAGAYEQYF	TGTGCCAGCAGTTACGAGGGACTAGCGGGAGCCTACGAGCAGTACTTC
TRBJ1-1	TRBD1	TRBV6-1	few	CATQGARGTEAFF	TGTGCCACACAGGGGGCGCGTGGAACTGAAGCTTTCTTT
TRBJ2-5	-	TRBV15	few	CATSRPPGSQYF	TGTGCCACCAGCCGCCCACCGGGGAGCCAGTACTTC
TRBJ2-5	-	TRBV7-2	-	CASSLGGVKTQYF	TGTGCCAGCAGCTTAGGGGGGGTGAAGACCCAGTACTTC
TRBJ1-2	-	TRBV7-8	-	CASSLGAQDYGYTF	TGTGCCAGCAGCTTAGGAGCGCAGGACTATGGCTACACCTTC